Below, 25 T cell receptor beta chains from the same sample are listed, as sequenced in a study of T cells in Graves' hyperthyroidism and ophthalmopathy. Amplification targeted TCR beta CDR3 regions from RNA transcripts. TCR CDR3 underwent first-round RT-PCR with the HTBI primer set. TCRdb analysed the multiplex PCR reads with MiXCR anew, one entry per CDR3 protein. The sample shows 350,000 or so distinct CDR3 sequences, roughly a sixth of them seen only once. The sequenced material came from blood. These receptors were collected from a young woman with Graves' hyperthyroidism that later progressed to Graves' ophthalmopathy.

This clonotype was counted at least ten times. The chain has TRBV20-1 and TRBJ2-7, with D possibly matching TRBD2 (5 bases). CDR3 length: 15 amino acids. V shed 2 bases and J shed 3 bases, with 17 bases lying between them. Germline loops: CDR1 DFQATT, CDR2 SNEGSKA (reference sequence). The DNA for the CDR3 is TGCAGTGCTAGACCAAGACACACTAGTCTCTACGAGCAGTACTTC. Amino acid sequence: CSARPRHTSLYEQYF.

This clonotype was seen at least ten times. The V and J genes are TRBV19 and TRBJ1-1; D is undetermined. Germline CDR1 reads LNHDA; CDR2 reads SQIVND (reference sequence). The CDR3 covers 11 residues. The V end lost 4 bases, the J end lost 6 bases, and 6 bases lay between the germline ends. DNA for the CDR3: TGTGCCAGTAGTAATCGGGCTGAAGCTTTCTTT. It yields the protein CASSNRAEAFF.

This clonotype was detected ten times or more. The chain has TRBV7-9 and TRBJ1-2; TRBD1 might be the D (5 bases). V was clipped by 4 bases and J by 4 bases, with 10 bases between them. This CDR3 spans 13 amino acids. Germline lookup yields CDR1 SEHNR and CDR2 FQNEAQ (reference sequence). The CDR3 DNA is TGTGCCAGCAGCTATGACAGTAGCTATGGCTACACCTTC. Its protein product is CASSYDSSYGYTF.

The rearrangement uses TRBV7-2 and TRBJ1-6, with 8 bases fitting TRBD1. After removal of 5 bases from V and 9 bases from J, the junction contained 6 bases not matched to a gene. CDR1 is SGHTA, CDR2 FQGNSA, per germline. The CDR3 length is 14 residues. The CDR3 reads CASSPRQGPSPLHF. The CDR3 DNA is TGTGCCAGCAGCCCTAGACAGGGGCCTTCACCCCTCCACTTT.

The CDR3 DNA follows: TGTGCCAGCATTCGAACCCGGGACGGCTATGGCTACACCTTC. Protein sequence: CASIRTRDGYGYTF. This sequence joins TRBV6-2 or TRBV6-3 and TRBJ1-2; possible D gene TRBD1, 5 bases. The CDR3 is 14 amino acids. Germline V gives CDR1 MNHEY, CDR2 SVGEGT. V lost 7 bases and J lost 4, with 16 bases in between.

In its sample, this clonotype was seen many times. The J gene is TRBJ2-7, the V gene TRBV29-1, with 12 bases that match TRBD1. The V and J ends lost 5 bases and 6 bases, in that order; junction bases with no gene match: 5. This CDR3 has 13 residues. In germline, CDR1 is SQVTM, CDR2 ANQGSEA. The CDR3 DNA sequence: TGCAGCGTTCCGGGACAGGGGGCAGTCGAGCAGTACTTC. As protein: CSVPGQGAVEQYF.

In this sample, this clonotype turned up many times. V gene TRBV30 combines with J gene TRBJ1-5; TRBD1 is a possible D gene (5 bases). The length of the CDR3 is 13 residues. From germline, CDR1 is GTSNPN and CDR2 SVGIG (reference sequence). The V and J ends lost 2 bases and 6 bases respectively, with 11 bases between them. The CDR3, as DNA: TGTGCCTGGAGTATGCAGGGCAGTCAGCCCCAGCATTTT. This gives the protein CAWSMQGSQPQHF.

This clonotype was seen ten or more times. The V call is TRBV5-1, the J call TRBJ2-7, with TRBD1 identical over 10 bases. CDR1 is SGHRS, CDR2 YFSETQ, per germline. Trimming at V came to 4 bases and at J to 3 bases, leaving 7 bases not matched to a gene. CDR3 length equals 15 residues. In DNA, the CDR3 is TGCGCCAGCAGCCCGGGGACAGGGGAGCGCTACGAGCAGTACTTC. Translating it yields CASSPGTGERYEQYF.

At least ten counts were recorded for this clonotype. This chain connects TRBV20-1 to TRBJ2-2; 11 nucleotides align to TRBD2. The trim removed 2 bases at V and 5 bases at J, leaving 4 bases unmatched. Germline loops: CDR1 DFQATT, CDR2 SNEGSKA (reference sequence). This CDR3 comprises 15 residues. Written as DNA, the CDR3 is TGCAGTGCTAGAAGGACTAGCGGGTATACCGGGGAGCTGTTTTTT. Encoded protein: CSARRTSGYTGELFF.

This clonotype was detected many times. V and J are TRBV11-2 and TRBJ2-1; D is ambiguous. This CDR3 is built from 14 residues. Trimming removed 1 base at V and 5 bases at J, with 9 bases between. Per the germline V gene, CDR1 is SGHAT and CDR2 is FQNNGV. CDR3 nucleotide sequence: TGTGCCAGCAGCTTAGCTTCTAACCACAATGAGCAGTTCTTC. Amino acids: CASSLASNHNEQFF. Full variable domain (missing parts from reference TRBV11-2 and TRBJ2-1): EAGVAQSPRYKIIEKRQSVAFWCNPISGHATLYWYQQILGQGPKLLIQFQNNGVVDDSQLPKDRFSAERLKGVDSTLKIQPAKLEDSAVYLCASSLASNHNEQFFGPGTRLTVL.

The chain recombines TRBV11-2 with TRBJ1-6; 10 bases are a match to TRBD1. Trimming cost V 5 bases and J 5 bases; bases outside gene matches: 9. Germline CDR1 is SGHAT and CDR2 is FQNNGV. The CDR3 length is 17 residues. In nucleotides, the CDR3 is TGTGCCAGCAGCCCAAGACAGGGGGCAATCGATAATTCACCCCTCCACTTT. Translated: CASSPRQGAIDNSPLHF.

The chain recombines TRBV10-1 with TRBJ2-3; D uncertain. CDR1 is WNHNN and CDR2 is SYGVQD in the germline V gene (reference sequence). The CDR3 loop spans 15 amino acids. The V end lost 2 bases, the J end lost 1 base, and 10 bases lay between the germline ends. In nucleotides, the CDR3 is TGCGCCAGCAGTGAGCTGGGTCAAGGCACAGATACGCAGTATTTT. It translates to CASSELGQGTDTQYF.

About this clonotype itself: A single base separates this from a much larger clone, so it may be a read error. The chain links TRBV28 to TRBJ2-3, with D unresolved. Germline CDR1 is MDHEN and CDR2 is SYDVKM. V shed 6 bases and J shed 6 bases, with 16 bases lying between them. The CDR3 spans 14 residues. The DNA for the CDR3 is TGTGCCAGCAGCCCAACCAGGCGGACGGATACGCAGTATTTT. Translated: CASSPTRRTDTQYF. The variable domain in full, completed from reference TRBV28 and TRBJ2-3, reads DVKVTQSSRYLVKRTGEKVFLECVQDMDHENMFWYRQDPGLGLRLIYFSYDVKMKEKGDIPEGYSVSREKKERFSLILESASTNQTSMYLCASSPTRRTDTQYFGPGTRLTVL.

The chain uses TRBV29-1 and TRBJ2-1; tentative D call: TRBD2 (5 bases). The CDR3 is made up of 14 amino acids. Trimming took off 6 bases at V and 1 base at J, with 13 bases between the two ends. Per the germline V gene, CDR1 is SQVTM and CDR2 is ANQGSEA. CDR3 DNA sequence: TGCAGCGTCTCCGGGGTGAGATCCTACAATGAGCAGTTCTTC. Its translation: CSVSGVRSYNEQFF.

J is TRBJ1-1 and V is TRBV10-2; D remains unclear. The CDR3 has 14 residues. Trimming removed 7 bases from V and 0 bases from J, with 12 bases in between. Germline V lookup: CDR1 WSHSY, CDR2 SAAADI. CDR3 in DNA: TGCGCCAGCAATTCCCGGGGATTGAACACTGAAGCTTTCTTT. Its translation: CASNSRGLNTEAFF.

This clonotype showed up just a few times. V usage is TRBV2 and J usage is TRBJ1-4; no clear D gene. CDR1 SNHLY and CDR2 FYNNEI come from the germline V gene. Trimming pared 9 bases from V and 7 bases from J, leaving 9 bases between. CDR3 length: 11 residues. Here the CDR3 DNA reads TGTGCCAGTGGCCCGAGTGAAAAACTGTTTTTT. Protein sequence: CASGPSEKLFF.

Many counts were recorded for this clonotype. V gene TRBV3-1 combines with J gene TRBJ1-6; maybe TRBD1 (6 bases). The CDR3 contains 15 residues. V lost 1 base, J lost 9 bases, and 13 bases lay in between. Germline V gives CDR1 LGHDT, CDR2 YNNKEL (reference sequence). CDR3 sequence: CASSQGAGEFSPLHF. CDR3 coding DNA: TGTGCCAGCAGCCAAGGCGCAGGGGAGTTTTCACCCCTCCACTTT.

This clonotype was seen ten or more times. The chain combines TRBV5-1 with TRBJ2-3; TRBD2 aligns across 9 bases. V trimming: 0 bases; J trimming: 4 bases; junction bases outside the gene matches: 3. The CDR3 runs 15 residues. The germline V gene has CDR1 SGHRS and CDR2 YFSETQ. CDR3 region: CASSLAGLAADTQYF. The CDR3 DNA is TGCGCCAGCAGCTTGGCGGGACTAGCAGCAGATACGCAGTATTTT.

This clonotype was seen many times. The J gene is TRBJ2-2, the V gene TRBV3-1, with D possibly TRBD2 on 5 matching bases. CDR1 and CDR2 (germline): LGHDT, YNNKEL (reference sequence). V gave up 3 bases and J gave up 1 base, with 18 bases separating them. The CDR3 contains 18 residues. In DNA, the CDR3 is TGTGCCAGCAGCCAGGCCGCGGGTCCCACGTTGAACACCGGGGAGCTGTTTTTT. It yields the protein CASSQAAGPTLNTGELFF.

The rearrangement links TRBV15 to TRBJ2-5; D is unresolved. Germline assignment: CDR1 LNHNV and CDR2 YYDKDF (reference sequence). The germline V and J ends were trimmed by 5 bases and 11 bases, with 15 bases remaining between them. The CDR3 loop spans 12 amino acids. CDR3 DNA: TGTGCCACCAGCCCGGAAGGACCTAAACAGTACTTC. This encodes CATSPEGPKQYF.

Comments on this clonotype: With a much larger clone just one base away, this may be a read error. The V call is TRBV28, the J call TRBJ1-6; no clear D. CDR1 and CDR2 from the germline V gene are MDHEN and SYDVKM. The CDR3 runs 13 residues. Between the trimmed V and J ends, which lost 5 bases and 10 bases, there was a span of 12 bases. CDR3 amino acids: CASSIGVWSPLHF. CDR3 nucleotides: TGTGCCAGCAGTATAGGAGTTTGGTCACCCCTCCACTTT.

This clonotype was seen a handful of times. The chain couples TRBV20-1 to TRBJ1-1; D may be TRBD1 (5 bases). V lost 5 bases and J lost 1, with 11 bases in between. This CDR3 spans 13 amino acids. Germline CDR1 reads DFQATT; CDR2 reads SNEGSKA (reference sequence). The DNA for the CDR3 is TGCAGTGCTGGGACGGCGTCGAACACTGAAGCTTTCTTT. Its translation: CSAGTASNTEAFF.

This clonotype was seen only once. V usage is TRBV25-1 and J usage is TRBJ2-2; no clear D. The CDR3 is 14 amino acids. With 5 bases removed from V and 4 bases from J, the gap between germline ends came to 11 bases. The germline CDR1 and CDR2 sequences are MGHDK and SYGVNS. The DNA of the CDR3 is TGTGCCAGCAGTTGGTCATCGGCCACCGGGGAGCTGTTTTTT. Protein sequence: CASSWSSATGELFF. The full variable domain, in which reference TRBV25-1 and TRBJ2-2 provide the parts outside the CDR3, is EADIYQTPRYLVIGTGKKITLECSQTMGHDKMYWYQQDPGMELHLIHYSYGVNSTEKGDLSSESTVSRIRTEHFPLTLESARPSHTSQYLCASSWSSATGELFFGEGSRLTVL.

This clonotype was recorded many times. This rearrangement joins TRBV7-8 to TRBJ2-1; D call uncertain. Per the germline V gene, CDR1 is SGHVS and CDR2 is FQNEAQ. The ends were cut back, 1 base at V and 5 bases at J, with 9 bases in the middle. The CDR3 is made up of 14 amino acids. In DNA form, the CDR3 reads TGTGCCAGCAGCTTAGAGCGAGCGAACAATGAGCAGTTCTTC. Its translation is CASSLERANNEQFF.

This clonotype was recorded at least ten times. The chain couples TRBV24-1 to TRBJ2-2; D is undetermined. Germline V gene data show CDR1 as KGHDR and CDR2 as SFDVKD. Trimming shortened V by 9 bases and J by 6 bases, and 7 bases separated the two germline ends. This CDR3 is 11 amino acids long. The CDR3 sequence is CATQFAGELFF. The DNA of the CDR3 is TGTGCCACCCAGTTCGCCGGGGAGCTGTTTTTT.